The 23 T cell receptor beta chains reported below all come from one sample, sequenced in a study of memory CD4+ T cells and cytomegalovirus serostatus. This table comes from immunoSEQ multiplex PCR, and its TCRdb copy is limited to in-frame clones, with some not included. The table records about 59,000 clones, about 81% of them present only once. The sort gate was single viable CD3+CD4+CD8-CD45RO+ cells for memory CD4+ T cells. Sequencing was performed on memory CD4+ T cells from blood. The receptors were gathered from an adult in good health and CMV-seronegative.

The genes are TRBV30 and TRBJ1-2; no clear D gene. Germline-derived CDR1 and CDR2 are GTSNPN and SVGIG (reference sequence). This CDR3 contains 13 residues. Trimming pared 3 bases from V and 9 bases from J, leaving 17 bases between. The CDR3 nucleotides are TGTGCCTGGAGCCTAGAGGTAGGAGGGAGCTACACCTTC. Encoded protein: CAWSLEVGGSYTF.

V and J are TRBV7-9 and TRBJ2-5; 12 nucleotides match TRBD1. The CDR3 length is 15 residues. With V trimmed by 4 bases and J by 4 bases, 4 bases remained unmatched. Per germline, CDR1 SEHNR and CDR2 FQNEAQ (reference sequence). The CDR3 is CASSWGTGGLETQYF. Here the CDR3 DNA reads TGTGCCAGCAGCTGGGGGACAGGGGGCCTAGAGACCCAGTACTTC.

In nucleotides, the CDR3 is TGTGCCAGCAGGGCAGGGGTTTTAGGCAATGAGCAGTTCTTC. Translation: CASRAGVLGNEQFF. V usage is TRBV6-1 and J usage is TRBJ2-1; the D gene is possibly TRBD1 (6 bases). Trimming removed 6 bases from V and 6 bases from J, with 15 bases in between. The CDR3 covers 14 residues. CDR1 is MNHNS, CDR2 SASEGT, per germline.

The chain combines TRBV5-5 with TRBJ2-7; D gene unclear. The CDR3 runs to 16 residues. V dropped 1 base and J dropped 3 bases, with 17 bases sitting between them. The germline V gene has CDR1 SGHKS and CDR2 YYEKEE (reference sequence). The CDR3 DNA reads TGTGCCAGCAGCTTGAGTCTCAAGGGTGATATCTACGAGCAGTACTTC. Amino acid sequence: CASSLSLKGDIYEQYF. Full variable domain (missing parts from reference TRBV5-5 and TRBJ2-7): DAGVTQSPTHLIKTRGQQVTLRCSPISGHKSVSWYQQVLGQGPQFIFQYYEKEERGRGNFPDRFSARQFPNYSSELNVNALLLGDSALYLCASSLSLKGDIYEQYFGPGTRLTVT.

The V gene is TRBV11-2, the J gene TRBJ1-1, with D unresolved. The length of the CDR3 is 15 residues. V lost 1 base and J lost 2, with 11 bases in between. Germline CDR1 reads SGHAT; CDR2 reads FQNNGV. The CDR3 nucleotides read TGTGCCAGCAGCTTAGCTCGGGGTGGAAACACTGAAGCTTTCTTT. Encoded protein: CASSLARGGNTEAFF.

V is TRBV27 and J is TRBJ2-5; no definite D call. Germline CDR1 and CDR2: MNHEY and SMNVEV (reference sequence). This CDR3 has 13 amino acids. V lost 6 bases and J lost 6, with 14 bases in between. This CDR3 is CASRMDPSQTQYF. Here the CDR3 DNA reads TGTGCCAGCAGGATGGACCCGTCGCAGACCCAGTACTTC.

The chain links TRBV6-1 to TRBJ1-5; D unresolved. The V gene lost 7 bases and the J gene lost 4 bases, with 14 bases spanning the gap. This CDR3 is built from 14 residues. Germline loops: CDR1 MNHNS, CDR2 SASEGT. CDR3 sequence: CASTIGASNQPQHF. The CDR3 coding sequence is TGTGCCAGCACCATTGGAGCTTCTAATCAGCCCCAGCATTTT.

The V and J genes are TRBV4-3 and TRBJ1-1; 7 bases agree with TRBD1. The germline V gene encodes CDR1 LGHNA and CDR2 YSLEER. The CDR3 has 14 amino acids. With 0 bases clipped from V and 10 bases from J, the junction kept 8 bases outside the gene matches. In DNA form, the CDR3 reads TGCGCCAGCAGCCAAGAAGCAGGGGGAACGGGAGCTTTCTTT. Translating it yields CASSQEAGGTGAFF.

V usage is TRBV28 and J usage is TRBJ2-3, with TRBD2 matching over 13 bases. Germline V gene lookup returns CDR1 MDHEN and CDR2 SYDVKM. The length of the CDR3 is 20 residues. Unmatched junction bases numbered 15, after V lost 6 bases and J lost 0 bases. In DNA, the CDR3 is TGTGCCAGCAGGGGAACTAGCGGGAGGGCCGGGGGCCGCAGCACAGATACGCAGTATTTT. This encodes CASRGTSGRAGGRSTDTQYF.

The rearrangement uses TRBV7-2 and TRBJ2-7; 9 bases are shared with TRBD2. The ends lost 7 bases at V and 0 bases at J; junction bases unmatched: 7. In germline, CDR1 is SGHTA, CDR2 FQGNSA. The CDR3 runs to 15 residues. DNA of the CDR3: TGTGCCAGCACCGTGGGACTAGCAAGCTCCTACGAGCAGTACTTC. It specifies CASTVGLASSYEQYF.

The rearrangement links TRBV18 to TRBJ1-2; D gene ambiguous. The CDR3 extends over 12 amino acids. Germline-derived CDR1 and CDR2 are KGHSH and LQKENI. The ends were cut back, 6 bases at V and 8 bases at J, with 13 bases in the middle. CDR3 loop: CASSNEREGYTF. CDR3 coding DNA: TGTGCCAGCTCCAACGAGAGGGAAGGCTACACCTTC.

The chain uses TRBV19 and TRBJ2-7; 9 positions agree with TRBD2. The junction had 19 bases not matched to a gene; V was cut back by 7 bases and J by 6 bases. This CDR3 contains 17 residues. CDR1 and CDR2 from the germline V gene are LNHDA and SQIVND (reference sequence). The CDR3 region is CASTPGRGRAGFSEQYF. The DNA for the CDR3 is TGTGCCAGTACCCCTGGCCGCGGGAGGGCCGGTTTCTCCGAGCAGTACTTC.

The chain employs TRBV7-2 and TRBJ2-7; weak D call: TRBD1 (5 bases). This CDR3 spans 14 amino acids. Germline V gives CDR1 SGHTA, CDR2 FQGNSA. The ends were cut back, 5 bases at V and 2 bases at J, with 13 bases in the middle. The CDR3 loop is CASSPKGLTYEQYF. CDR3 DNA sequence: TGTGCCAGCAGCCCAAAGGGGTTGACCTACGAGCAGTACTTC.

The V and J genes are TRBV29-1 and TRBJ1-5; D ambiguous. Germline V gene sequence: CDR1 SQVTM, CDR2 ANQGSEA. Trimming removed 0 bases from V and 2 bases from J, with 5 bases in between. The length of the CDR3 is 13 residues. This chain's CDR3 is CSVEDGGNQPQHF. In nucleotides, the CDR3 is TGCAGCGTTGAAGACGGGGGCAATCAGCCCCAGCATTTT.

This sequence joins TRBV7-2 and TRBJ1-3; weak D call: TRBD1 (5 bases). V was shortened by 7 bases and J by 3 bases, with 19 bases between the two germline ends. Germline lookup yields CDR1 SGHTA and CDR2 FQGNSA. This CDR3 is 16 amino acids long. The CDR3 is CASTPPGRGDGNTIYF. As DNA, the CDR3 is TGTGCCAGCACCCCCCCCGGCAGAGGGGATGGAAACACCATATATTTT.

The CDR3 region is CASSLWGQGETQYF. The DNA for the CDR3 is TGTGCCAGCAGCTTATGGGGACAGGGAGAGACCCAGTACTTC. V and J are TRBV11-2 and TRBJ2-5, with TRBD1 matching over 9 bases. With 2 bases clipped from V and 4 bases from J, the junction kept 2 bases outside the gene matches. CDR1 and CDR2 from the germline V gene are SGHAT and FQNNGV. The CDR3 length is 14 residues.

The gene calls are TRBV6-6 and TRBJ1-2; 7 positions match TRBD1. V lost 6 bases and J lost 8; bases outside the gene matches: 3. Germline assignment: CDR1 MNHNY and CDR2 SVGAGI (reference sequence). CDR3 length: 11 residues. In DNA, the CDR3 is TGTGCCAGCAGCCGACAGGGAGGCTACACCTTC. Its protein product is CASSRQGGYTF.

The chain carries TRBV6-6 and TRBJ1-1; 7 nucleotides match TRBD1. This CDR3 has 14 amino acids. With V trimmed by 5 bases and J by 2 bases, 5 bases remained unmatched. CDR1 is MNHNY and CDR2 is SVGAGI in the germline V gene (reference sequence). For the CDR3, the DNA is TGTGCCAGCAGTATTCGACAGGGCAACACTGAAGCTTTCTTT. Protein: CASSIRQGNTEAFF.

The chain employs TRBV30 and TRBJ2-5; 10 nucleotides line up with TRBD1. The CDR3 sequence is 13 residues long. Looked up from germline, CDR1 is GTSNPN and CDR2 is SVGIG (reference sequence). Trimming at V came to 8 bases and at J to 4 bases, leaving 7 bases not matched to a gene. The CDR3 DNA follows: TGTGCCGGTGACAGGGGGCAGGCAGAGACCCAGTACTTC. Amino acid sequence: CAGDRGQAETQYF.

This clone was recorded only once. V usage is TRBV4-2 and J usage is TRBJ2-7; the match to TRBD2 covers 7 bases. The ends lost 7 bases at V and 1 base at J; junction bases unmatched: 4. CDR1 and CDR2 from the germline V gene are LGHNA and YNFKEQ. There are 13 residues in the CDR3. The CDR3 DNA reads TGTGCCAGCATGGGAGGGAAATCCTACGAGCAGTACTTC. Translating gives CASMGGKSYEQYF.

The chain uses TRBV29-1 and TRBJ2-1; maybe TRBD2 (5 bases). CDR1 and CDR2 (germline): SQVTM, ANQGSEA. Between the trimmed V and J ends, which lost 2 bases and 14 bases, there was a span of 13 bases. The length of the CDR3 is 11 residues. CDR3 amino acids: CSVERDLSEFF. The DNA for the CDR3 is TGCAGCGTTGAACGGGATCTAAGTGAGTTCTTC.

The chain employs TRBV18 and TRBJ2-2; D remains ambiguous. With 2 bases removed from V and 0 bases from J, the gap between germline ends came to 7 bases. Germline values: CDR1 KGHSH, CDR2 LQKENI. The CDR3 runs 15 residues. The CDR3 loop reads CASSPGGANTGELFF. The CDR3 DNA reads TGTGCCAGCTCACCAGGTGGAGCGAACACCGGGGAGCTGTTTTTT.

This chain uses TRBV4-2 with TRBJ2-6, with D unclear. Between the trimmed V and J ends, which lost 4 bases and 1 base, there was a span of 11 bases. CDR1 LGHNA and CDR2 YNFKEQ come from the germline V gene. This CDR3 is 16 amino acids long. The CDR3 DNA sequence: TGTGCCAGCAGCCCGTCTGGAGCTTCTGGGGCCAACGTCCTGACTTTC. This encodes CASSPSGASGANVLTF.